Sequencing of this T cell receptor beta chain was carried out in a study of blood T cell repertoires in COVID-19. The protocol was immunoSEQ multiplex PCR, while the TCRdb copy is restricted to in-frame clones and leaves out a portion. This table holds a few hundred thousand clones, 75% to 90% found once. V lost 3 bases and J 4 bases, leaving 4 bases between the germline ends. The CDR3 runs to 12 residues. In germline, CDR1 is LGHDT, CDR2 YNNKEL (reference sequence). This clonotype was obtained from a man younger than 30 who had recovered from COVID-19. This sequence joins TRBV3-1 (or the pseudogene TRBV3-2) and TRBJ1-3; D not certain. The material sequenced was PBMCs or T cells enriched from blood (not recorded which). In nucleotides, the CDR3 is TGTGCCAGCAGCCAGGGCGGAAACACCATATATTTT. Amino acids: CASSQGGNTIYF.